Presented here are 10 T cell receptor beta chains from one specimen sequenced in a study of blood T cells in healthy people across ages. Together with a sample-barcoded 5' primer, a J-beta primer mix was included in a second PCR lasting about 6 to 11 cycles. TCRdb re-called the 5' RACE reads with MiXCR, one entry per CDR3 protein. The repertoire holds almost 550,000 distinct CDR3 sequences, around 24% seen once, with under 9% in the top ten. The same sample was also used in a study of T cells of mothers and their children.

Sequencing used blood. The receptors shown here come from a boy aged 5-17 years in good health.

This chain uses TRBV9 with TRBJ2-2; no clear D. CDR3 length: 14 residues. Trimming took off 0 bases at V and 4 bases at J, with 7 bases between the two ends. The germline V gene encodes CDR1 SGDLS and CDR2 YYNGEE. This CDR3 is CASSVVPSTGELFF. CDR3 nucleotide sequence: TGTGCCAGCAGCGTAGTACCCTCCACCGGGGAGCTGTTTTTT.

This clonotype was detected many times. The J gene is TRBJ2-7, the V gene TRBV6-2 or TRBV6-3; 12 bases align to TRBD2. CDR1 and CDR2 from the germline V gene are MNHEY and SVGEGT. The CDR3 sequence is 14 residues long. Trimming took 6 bases from V and 4 from J; bases not matched to a gene: 4. The DNA for the CDR3 is TGTGCCAGCAGGCTAGCGGGAGGGCCGTACGAGCAGTACTTC. Amino acids: CASRLAGGPYEQYF.

This clonotype was recorded a few times. This rearrangement joins TRBV7-2 to TRBJ2-6; D ambiguous. The germline CDR1 and CDR2 sequences are SGHTA and FQGNSA. This CDR3 is 15 amino acids long. V lost 4 bases to trimming and J lost 2 bases, with 9 bases between them. CDR3 bases: TGTGCCAGCAGCTCCGACCCAGCTGGGGCCAACGTCCTGACTTTC. As protein: CASSSDPAGANVLTF. The variable domain in full, completed from reference TRBV7-2 and TRBJ2-6, reads GAGVSQSPSNKVTEKGKDVELRCDPISGHTALYWYRQSLGQGLEFLIYFQGNSAPDKSGLPSDRFSAERTGGSVSTLTIQRTQQEDSAVYLCASSSDPAGANVLTFGAGSRLTVL.

This clonotype was detected many times. This chain uses TRBV5-1 with TRBJ2-5; 13 positions match TRBD2. V dropped 2 bases and J dropped 2; count of bases not matched to a gene: 0. CDR1 and CDR2 from the germline V gene are SGHRS and YFSETQ. The length of the CDR3 is 15 residues. The CDR3 bases are TGCGCCAGCAGCTTACTAGCGGGAGGGCAAGAGACCCAGTACTTC. Translating it yields CASSLLAGGQETQYF.

This chain connects TRBV18 to TRBJ2-5; 7 bases map to TRBD1. CDR1 KGHSH and CDR2 LQKENI come from the germline V gene. The CDR3 is 15 amino acids. Trimming removed 3 bases from V and 4 bases from J; junction bases left unmatched: 8. CDR3 coding DNA: TGTGCCAGCTCACCCAATACAGGGGCAGGAGAGACCCAGTACTTC. As protein: CASSPNTGAGETQYF.

The CDR3 DNA reads TGTGCCACCAGTGGCCCAACTAGCGGGAGAACCCCAGATACGCAGTATTTT. Translating it yields CATSGPTSGRTPDTQYF. V is TRBV24-1 and J is TRBJ2-3, with 11 bases matching TRBD2. Losses at the gene ends were 5 bases for V and 4 bases for J; bases not matched to a gene: 10. The length of the CDR3 is 17 residues. Germline lookup yields CDR1 KGHDR and CDR2 SFDVKD.

This clonotype has just a few counts. J is TRBJ2-7 and V is TRBV20-1; D might be TRBD1 (6 bases). Per the germline V gene, CDR1 is DFQATT and CDR2 is SNEGSKA (reference sequence). This CDR3 is 15 amino acids long. Trimming removed 1 base from V and 0 bases from J, with 13 bases in between. The CDR3 nucleotides are TGCAGTGCTAGAGTCCCCGGGACACCCTCCTACGAGCAGTACTTC. It is translated as CSARVPGTPSYEQYF.

This clonotype was found a few times. V is TRBV23-1 and J is TRBJ2-5; D might be TRBD1 (6 bases). TRBV23-1 is noted as an ORF with a role that remains uncertain. The CDR3 has 16 amino acids. Trimming shortened V by 6 bases and J by 1 base, and 18 bases separated the two germline ends. The DNA of the CDR3 is TGCGCCAGCAGCCGAACAGGGACCATTAGCCAAGAGACCCAGTACTTC. The encoded protein is CASSRTGTISQETQYF.

The rearrangement links TRBV5-1 to TRBJ1-2; D gene unclear. This CDR3 contains 13 residues. Deletions cut 1 base from V and 3 bases from J, with 7 bases between. Germline V gives CDR1 SGHRS, CDR2 YFSETQ. CDR3 sequence: CASSLRRYYGYTF. The CDR3 DNA reads TGCGCCAGCAGCTTGCGGCGCTACTATGGCTACACCTTC.

This clonotype was detected many times. The chain joins TRBV27 to TRBJ2-1; D possibly uses TRBD1 or TRBD2 (5 bases each). Trimming left V 6 bases short and J 10 bases short, with 16 bases between. This CDR3 has 13 amino acids. Germline CDR1 is MNHEY and CDR2 is SMNVEV (reference sequence). The CDR3: CASSLVRGPEQFF. The DNA for the CDR3 is TGTGCCAGCAGCTTGGTACGGGGCCCCGAGCAGTTCTTC.